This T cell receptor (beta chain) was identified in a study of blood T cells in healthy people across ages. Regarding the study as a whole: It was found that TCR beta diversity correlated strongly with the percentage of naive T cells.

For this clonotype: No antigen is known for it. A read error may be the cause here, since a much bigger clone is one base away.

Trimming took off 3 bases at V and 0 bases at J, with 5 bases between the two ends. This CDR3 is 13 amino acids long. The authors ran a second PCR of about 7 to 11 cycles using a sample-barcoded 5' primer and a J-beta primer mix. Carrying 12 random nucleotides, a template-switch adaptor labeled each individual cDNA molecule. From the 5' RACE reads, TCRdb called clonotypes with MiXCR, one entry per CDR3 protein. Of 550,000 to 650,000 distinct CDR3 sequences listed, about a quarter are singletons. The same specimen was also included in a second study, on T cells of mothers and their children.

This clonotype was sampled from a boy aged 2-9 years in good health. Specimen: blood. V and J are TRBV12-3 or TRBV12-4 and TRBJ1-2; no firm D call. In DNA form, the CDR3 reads TGTGCCAGCAGTTTGAACCCTAACTATGGCTACACCTTC. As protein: CASSLNPNYGYTF.